This T cell receptor beta chain was identified during a study of blood T cell repertoires in COVID-19. Across the whole study: T cells, B-cell-depleted T cells, or PBMCs provided the cDNA or gDNA that served as material.

TCRdb's copy holds only in-frame clones and misses some; the assay was immunoSEQ multiplex PCR. The profile covers 300,000 or so clones, with roughly 85% appearing a single time and about 4.2% taken by the ten largest. This CDR3 has 15 residues. Germline assignment: CDR1 SGHNT and CDR2 YYREEE (reference sequence). Trimming pared 0 bases from V and 5 bases from J, leaving 12 bases between. The V gene is TRBV5-4, the J gene TRBJ1-3; a possible D gene is TRBD1 (6 bases). The clonotype originates from a middle-aged woman with acute COVID-19. The material sequenced was PBMCs or T cells enriched from blood (not recorded which). The CDR3, as DNA: TGTGCCAGCAGCTTGGCCTTGGACAGCCGAAACACCATATATTTT. It translates to CASSLALDSRNTIYF.